The 10 T cell receptor beta chains reported below all come from one sample, sequenced in a study of shared clonotypes between healthy human individuals. Cells designated naive CD8 were CD45RO-negative and were positively selected for CCR7, with terminally differentiated effector memory CD45RA+ cells excluded. Sequencing used immunoSEQ multiplex PCR; TCRdb keeps in-frame clones, though not all of them. The sample carries some 2,100,000 clones, 85% to 95% recorded once. The sequencing sample was made of naive CD8+ T cells from PBMCs. All receptors derive from a man younger than 30 in good health. Some clones in this sample may be carry-over from other donors' samples.

This chain connects TRBV7-2 to TRBJ2-2; a possible D gene is TRBD2 (5 bases). V dropped 1 base and J dropped 3 bases, with 12 bases sitting between them. This CDR3 is 16 amino acids long. In germline, CDR1 is SGHTA, CDR2 FQGNSA. The DNA for the CDR3 is TGTGCCAGCAGCTTAGTCGGCGGGCCCTACACCGGGGAGCTGTTTTTT. Its translation is CASSLVGGPYTGELFF.

The chain employs TRBV27 and TRBJ2-7; D assignment may be TRBD1 or TRBD2 (5 bases each). CDR1 MNHEY and CDR2 SMNVEV come from the germline V gene (reference sequence). The CDR3 is 15 residues long. Trimming took off 2 bases at V and 0 bases at J, with 11 bases between the two ends. For the CDR3, the DNA is TGTGCCAGCAGTTTAGTCAAGGGGAGCTCCTACGAGCAGTACTTC. Amino acid sequence: CASSLVKGSSYEQYF.

The chain couples TRBV6-5 to TRBJ1-1; 8 bases are shared with TRBD1. The CDR3 has 12 residues. Germline assignment: CDR1 MNHEY and CDR2 SVGAGI. Germline trimming cut 5 bases from V and 11 bases from J; bases unmatched to any gene: 7. CDR3 in amino acids: CASSPGGWLAFF. In DNA, the CDR3 is TGTGCCAGCAGTCCAGGGGGCTGGTTGGCTTTCTTT.

The chain carries TRBV29-1 and TRBJ2-7; TRBD2 agrees at 7 bases. Per germline, CDR1 SQVTM and CDR2 ANQGSEA. Trimming cost V 2 bases and J 0 bases; bases outside gene matches: 4. The CDR3 spans 14 residues. The CDR3 DNA reads as TGCAGCGTTGAAACAGCGGGGAGCTCCTACGAGCAGTACTTC. The encoded protein is CSVETAGSSYEQYF.

The V call is TRBV29-1, the J call TRBJ2-5; 7 bases match TRBD1. Unmatched junction bases numbered 12, after V lost 4 bases and J lost 4 bases. The CDR3 is made up of 15 amino acids. Germline assignment: CDR1 SQVTM and CDR2 ANQGSEA. Here the CDR3 reads CSVGEAQGGRETQYF. DNA for the CDR3: TGCAGCGTTGGAGAGGCGCAAGGGGGCAGAGAGACCCAGTACTTC.

CDR3 amino acids: CASSHTDRGQPQHF. The CDR3 region has the DNA TGTGCCAGCAGCCATACCGACAGAGGACAGCCCCAGCATTTT. This chain joins TRBV11-2 and TRBJ1-5, with D possibly matching TRBD1 (5 bases). CDR1 and CDR2 (germline): SGHAT, FQNNGV. The V and J ends lost 5 bases and 7 bases respectively, with 15 bases between them. The CDR3 covers 14 residues.

This chain connects TRBV19 to TRBJ2-2; D uncertain. The CDR3 sequence is 16 residues long. Germline lookup yields CDR1 LNHDA and CDR2 SQIVND (reference sequence). The V end was cut by 2 bases, the J end by 6 bases, with 16 bases between. The CDR3 sequence: CASSIIKDLGPGELFF. As DNA, the CDR3 is TGTGCCAGTAGTATAATAAAGGACCTAGGACCCGGGGAGCTGTTTTTT.

This clone turned up a few times. The V call is TRBV25-1, the J call TRBJ1-1; D is undetermined. The CDR3 contains 11 residues. V was shortened by 4 bases and J by 7 bases, with 7 bases between the two germline ends. Germline values: CDR1 MGHDK, CDR2 SYGVNS. Written as DNA, the CDR3 is TGTGCCAGCAGTGTGGGTTATGAAGCTTTCTTT. It yields the protein CASSVGYEAFF.

In nucleotides, the CDR3 is TGTGCCAGCAGCCAAACACCCGGGACAGGGACACCTGGAACGCAGTATTTT. Translated, it gives CASSQTPGTGTPGTQYF. The chain carries TRBV7-3 and TRBJ2-3; 9 bases map to TRBD1. Germline V gives CDR1 SGHTA, CDR2 FQGTGA. Trimming cost V 5 bases and J 9 bases; bases outside gene matches: 18. The CDR3 is 17 residues long. Combining the CDR3 with reference TRBV7-3 and TRBJ2-3 gives the whole variable domain GAGVSQTPSNKVTEKGKYVELRCDPISGHTALYWYRQSLGQGPEFLIYFQGTGAADDSGLPNDRFFAVRPEGSVSTLKIQRTERGDSAVYLCASSQTPGTGTPGTQYFGPGTRLTVL.

The chain uses TRBV7-8 and TRBJ1-5, with 10 bases identical to TRBD1. Looked up from germline, CDR1 is SGHVS and CDR2 is FQNEAQ. This CDR3 spans 17 amino acids. V was pared by 5 bases and J by 4 bases, with 11 bases of the junction left unmatched. The DNA of the CDR3 is TGTGCCAGCAGCCAAAGGACAGGGGGACTAGGTAATCAGCCCCAGCATTTT. Translated: CASSQRTGGLGNQPQHF.